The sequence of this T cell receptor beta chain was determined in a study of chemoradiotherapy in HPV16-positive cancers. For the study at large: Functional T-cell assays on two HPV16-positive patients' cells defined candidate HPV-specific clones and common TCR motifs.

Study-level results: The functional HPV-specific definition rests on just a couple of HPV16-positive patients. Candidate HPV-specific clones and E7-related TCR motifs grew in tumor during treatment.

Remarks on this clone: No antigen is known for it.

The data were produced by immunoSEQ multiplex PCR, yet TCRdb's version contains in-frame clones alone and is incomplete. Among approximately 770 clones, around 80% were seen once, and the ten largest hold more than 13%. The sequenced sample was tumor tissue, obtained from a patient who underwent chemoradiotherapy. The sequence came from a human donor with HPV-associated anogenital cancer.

The CDR3: CAWRTGDRVRGYTF. CDR3 coding DNA: TGTGCCTGGAGAACAGGGGATCGCGTAAGAGGCTACACCTTC. This chain connects TRBV30 to TRBJ1-2; 7 bases line up with TRBD1. Per the germline V gene, CDR1 is GTSNPN and CDR2 is SVGIG (reference sequence). The CDR3 contains 14 residues. V trimming: 3 bases; J trimming: 8 bases; junction bases outside the gene matches: 12.